Each of the 6 T cell receptor beta chains below was sequenced from the same sample in a study of cytomegalovirus exposure and HLA in healthy donors (dated by TCRdb to 2015 to 2018). The receptor library was made with the immunoSEQ multiplex PCR assay. For the multiplex PCR, a mixture combining 60 forward primers for TCR Vbeta segments and 13 reverse primers for TCR Jbeta segments was used. The table comes from immuneACCESS by way of TCRdb, which keeps in-frame sequences with V and J called. Part of the clones is missing from these tables; in studies checked, under half for an unresolved V gene and the rest for unknown reasons. The sample records approximately 120,000 clones, more than 65% of which are singletons. The ten largest account for roughly an eighth of the sample. Sequencing was carried out using PBMCs. All receptors derive from a woman aged 55-75 years in good health and CMV-seropositive.

The V call is TRBV11-2, the J call TRBJ1-2; a possible D gene is TRBD1 (6 bases). Germline CDR1 is SGHAT and CDR2 is FQNNGV. V was pared by 5 bases and J by 2 bases, with 15 bases between. The CDR3 has 15 amino acids. CDR3 in amino acids: CASSPLNTGNYGYTF. The CDR3 nucleotides read TGTGCCAGCAGCCCCCTTAACACAGGGAACTATGGCTACACCTTC.

This clone was seen more than once but under ten times. The chain couples TRBV6-5 to TRBJ1-4; tentative D call: TRBD1 (5 bases). V dropped 4 bases and J dropped 7 bases, with 19 bases sitting between them. Germline V gene lookup returns CDR1 MNHEY and CDR2 SVGAGI. The CDR3 contains 16 residues. CDR3 residues: CASSFTGPIGGEKLFF. CDR3 DNA: TGTGCCAGCAGTTTCACCGGGCCGATCGGGGGTGAAAAACTGTTTTTT.

J is TRBJ2-3 and V is TRBV7-9; 11 bases fit TRBD2. The CDR3 totals 16 residues. The J segment lost 2 bases and the V segment lost 5 bases, leaving 6 bases of the junction unmatched. Germline CDR1 SEHNR, CDR2 FQNEAQ (reference sequence). Written as DNA, the CDR3 is TGTGCCAGCAGCCCTGGGACTAGCGGACCCACAGATACGCAGTATTTT. Protein: CASSPGTSGPTDTQYF.

In this sample, this clone turned up once. This chain uses TRBV27 with TRBJ2-5; D perhaps matches TRBD2 (7 bases). Trimming took off 3 bases at V and 1 base at J, with 9 bases between the two ends. CDR1 and CDR2 (germline): MNHEY, SMNVEV (reference sequence). This CDR3 spans 14 amino acids. CDR3 residues: CASSFGGAQETQYF. DNA for the CDR3: TGTGCCAGCAGTTTTGGGGGGGCCCAAGAGACCCAGTACTTC.

The table lists this clone with a few counts. The same CDR3 also results from other DNA sequences found in this sample. V and J are TRBV7-2 and TRBJ2-2; D is undetermined. CDR3 length: 14 residues. The V end lost 1 base, the J end lost 2 bases, and 5 bases lay between the germline ends. From germline, CDR1 is SGHTA and CDR2 FQGNSA. CDR3 sequence (DNA): TGTGCCAGCAGCTTAGGACTTAACACCGGGGAGCTGTTTTTT. This translates into CASSLGLNTGELFF.

The DNA for the CDR3 is TGTGCCAGCAGCGAGCAGAACACCGGGGAGCTGTTTTTT. Amino acid sequence: CASSEQNTGELFF. This chain links TRBV11-2 with TRBJ2-2; no definite D call. The CDR3 totals 13 residues. The ends were cut back, 5 bases at V and 1 base at J, with 5 bases in the middle. Germline CDR1 is SGHAT and CDR2 is FQNNGV.